Listed below are T cell receptor beta chains from one sample, sequenced in a study of neoadjuvant anti-PD-1 for oral cavity cancer. Method: immunoSEQ multiplex PCR; TCRdb's copy keeps in-frame clones and lacks some. The repertoire consists of around 11,000 clones, with about 51% occurring once and the leading ten covering under 30%. This sample comprised tumor tissue, obtained before nivolumab (anti-PD-1) treatment. Receptor source: a person between 40 and 80 years old with oral cavity squamous cell carcinoma. The CDR3 runs from the conserved cysteine through the conserved F or W. The order of the fields is CDR3 DNA, CDR3 protein, clone size, V gene, D gene, J gene. D genes are given only for firm matches. Clone size is shown for a subset of rows, as once, few, many or a class of expanded clone.

TGTGCCAGCAGCTTACAGACTGAAACAGCTTTCTTT CASSLQTETAFF . TRBV7-8 . TRBJ1-1
TGTGCCAGCTCACCACCGGTGGGAGCGGGTTTCAGGAACACTGAAGCTTTCTTT CASSPPVGAGFRNTEAFF . TRBV18 . TRBJ1-1
TGTGCCAGCACCTTACGACAGGGTGGGCAGTTCTTC CASTLRQGGQFF few TRBV6-6 TRBD1 TRBJ2-1
TGTGCCAGTAGTCCCCGGACCGAGTTGACTGAAGCTTTCTTT CASSPRTELTEAFF . TRBV19 . TRBJ1-1
TGCGCCAGCAGCTACGACACAGATACGCAGTATTTT CASSYDTDTQYF . TRBV5-1 . TRBJ2-3
TGTGCCTGGGCCCGGCTAGGACATCAAGACGAGCAGTACTTC CAWARLGHQDEQYF . TRBV30 . TRBJ2-7
TGTGCCAGCAAGGGGACTAGCGGTGCCGGCTCCTACGAGCAGTACTTC CASKGTSGAGSYEQYF medium-sized TRBV6-6 TRBD2 TRBJ2-7
TGTGCCAGCAGTTTAGGGGCAGGTGTAGGGGGCTACACCTTC CASSLGAGVGGYTF few TRBV27 . TRBJ1-2
TGTGCCAGCAGCCCGGGCCTGACCTACGAGCAGTACTTC CASSPGLTYEQYF . TRBV7-7 . TRBJ2-7
TGTGCCAGCTCACCATCCAAGACTTATTGGGTGAGCACTGAAGCTTTCTTT CASSPSKTYWVSTEAFF medium-sized TRBV18 . TRBJ1-1
TGTGCTAGTGGTTTGGTACGGACTAGCGGGGGGGAGAATGAGCAGTTCTTC CASGLVRTSGGENEQFF . TRBV12-5 TRBD2 TRBJ2-1
TGTGCCAGTAGTATCTCCAGTTTGAACACCGGGGAGCTGTTTTTT CASSISSLNTGELFF few TRBV19 . TRBJ2-2
TGTGCCATCAGCGTTACCCGGGACAGCCTTAACTCTGGGGCCAACGTCCTGACTTTC CAISVTRDSLNSGANVLTF . TRBV10-3 TRBD1 TRBJ2-6
TGCAGCGTTGGGGGGACGTTTTCCCGACGCACAGATACGCAGTATTTT CSVGGTFSRRTDTQYF . TRBV29-1 . TRBJ2-3
TGTGCCAGCAGCTTAGTACGGAACCAAGAGACCCAGTACTTC CASSLVRNQETQYF . TRBV7-2 . TRBJ2-5
TGCGCCAGCAGCCAAGAGTGGGGCGGGGGCGAGACCCAGTACTTC CASSQEWGGGETQYF . TRBV4-3 . TRBJ2-5
TGTGCCAGCAGTTTAGGAGGGTTCAATCAGCCCCAGCATTTT CASSLGGFNQPQHF . TRBV11-2 . TRBJ1-5
TGTGCCAGCAGTTATGAAGGGGCCCTGGCCCTCCACTTT CASSYEGALALHF . TRBV6-1 . TRBJ1-6
TGTGCCAGCAGCTTTAGCGACAGCTCCTACAATGAGCAGTTCTTC CASSFSDSSYNEQFF few TRBV7-9 . TRBJ2-1
TGTGCCAGCAGCCCGGGGGGGGTCGCGGCACCCCTCCACTTT CASSPGGVAAPLHF . TRBV7-6 . TRBJ1-6
TGTGCCACCTATCCCACCTCCGGGAGTAATGAAAAACTGTTTTTT CATYPTSGSNEKLFF . TRBV6-6 . TRBJ1-4
TGTGCCAGCAGTGAATCGGGGAGAGGAGCCTACAATGAGCAGTTCTTC CASSESGRGAYNEQFF . TRBV25-1 . TRBJ2-1
TGTGCCAGCAGCTTAGGCTTTATGAACACTGAAGCTTTCTTT CASSLGFMNTEAFF few TRBV7-9 . TRBJ1-1
TGCAGCGTAACGGGGTCAGCGGCCTACGAGCAGTACTTC CSVTGSAAYEQYF . TRBV29-1 . TRBJ2-7
TGTGCCAGCAGTTTTGGCGGTTCCTACAATGAGCAGTTCTTC CASSFGGSYNEQFF few TRBV27 . TRBJ2-1
TGCGCCAGCAGCCATTCCCCGGGACAGGGAGCTGGAAACACCATATATTTT CASSHSPGQGAGNTIYF once TRBV4-3 TRBD1 TRBJ1-3
TGTGCCAGCAGTGAATGGGGCGGGAACTATGGCTACACCTTC CASSEWGGNYGYTF . TRBV25-1 . TRBJ1-2
TGCGCCAGCAGCTTGGCCGGGCTGGATCAGCCCCAGCATTTT CASSLAGLDQPQHF . TRBV5-1 . TRBJ1-5
TGTGCCAGCAGCCCCAGCGGGGGGGCTAGGAACGGCGAGCAGTTCTTC CASSPSGGARNGEQFF few TRBV7-9 TRBD2 TRBJ2-1
TGTGCCAGCTCCCGACTAGCGGGGGAATACAATGAGCAGTTCTTC CASSRLAGEYNEQFF . TRBV18 TRBD2 TRBJ2-1
TGCGCCAGCAGCCGCAATACACAGAACACTGAAGCTTTCTTT CASSRNTQNTEAFF . TRBV4-1 . TRBJ1-1
TGTGCCAGCAGCTTAGGGGGACAGGGGTACGAGCAGTACTTC CASSLGGQGYEQYF . TRBV7-6 TRBD1 TRBJ2-7
TGTGCCAGCAGTCCGACATTGGGACCACTCGGGGAGCTGTTTTTT CASSPTLGPLGELFF . TRBV9 . TRBJ2-2
TGTGCCAGCAGCCGGAGCGGGGCTGAGACCCAGTACTTC CASSRSGAETQYF once TRBV9 TRBD2 TRBJ2-5
TGTGCCAGTAGTATCAGCTGGCCGAACACCGGGGAGCTGTTTTTT CASSISWPNTGELFF . TRBV19 . TRBJ2-2
TGTGCCAGCAGTGAATTAGGGGCGGGGGCTTCTGGGGCCAACGTCCTGACTTTC CASSELGAGASGANVLTF once TRBV25-1 . TRBJ2-6
TGTGCCAGCAGCAGGGGGGTCATGAACACTGAAGCTTTCTTT CASSRGVMNTEAFF . TRBV28 TRBD1 TRBJ1-1
TGTGCCTGGAGCCCGGGACAGGGAATAGTCTACGAGCAGTACTTC CAWSPGQGIVYEQYF few TRBV30 TRBD1 TRBJ2-7
TGTGCCAGCAGCCCAGGACAGGGTAGCAACGAGCAGTACTTC CASSPGQGSNEQYF . TRBV7-7 TRBD1 TRBJ2-7
TGTGCCAGCATCGTCGACGGCCGTCAAGACGAGCAGTACTTC CASIVDGRQDEQYF . TRBV2 . TRBJ2-7
TGTGCCAGCAGCTCAAGAGACGGTCGTGAAGCTTTCTTT CASSSRDGREAFF . TRBV7-2 . TRBJ1-1